This TCR beta chain was sequenced for a study of shared clonotypes between healthy human individuals. Study observations and caveats: Clonotype sharing across a few donors was observed for 5% to 6.5% of naive CD4 clonotypes. Clonotypes which were not shared had lower generation probabilities than clonotypes that all four donors shared.

Notes on this clone: What it binds is unknown.

TCRdb's copy holds only in-frame clones and misses some; the assay was immunoSEQ multiplex PCR. The sample yields about 2.4 million clones, 85% to 95% seen once. The split of CD4+ cells yielded CD45RA+ naive and CD45RA-negative memory subsets. The CDR3 sequence is 14 residues long. V was pared by 3 bases and J by 1 base, with 6 bases between. Germline V lookup: CDR1 MNHEY, CDR2 SMNVEV (reference sequence). Sequencing used naive CD4+ T cells sorted from blood. Subset given: CD45RA+ positively selected. The chain recombines TRBV27 with TRBJ2-2; D unclear. The sequence came from a young man in good health. The CDR3 region is CASSFRKNTGELFF. CDR3 coding DNA: TGTGCCAGCAGTTTCAGAAAGAACACCGGGGAGCTGTTTTTT.